These 17 T cell receptor beta chains were all obtained from the same sample, sequenced in a study of cytomegalovirus exposure and HLA in healthy donors. Researchers ran the PCR with 60 Vbeta and 13 Jbeta primers. Data came from immunoSEQ multiplex PCR; TCRdb stores just in-frame clones and leaves some out. The sample has approximately 220,000 clones, nearly 80% seen once. Sequenced material: PBMCs. The receptors originated from a man between 18 and 35 years old in good health and CMV-seronegative.

J is TRBJ2-7 and V is TRBV28; D perhaps matches TRBD1 (6 bases). Germline values: CDR1 MDHEN, CDR2 SYDVKM. The CDR3 length is 13 residues. V was clipped by 2 bases and J by 2 bases, with 7 bases between them. CDR3 sequence (DNA): TGTGCCAGCAGTTTAGGACAGACCTACGAGCAGTACTTC. Its translation is CASSLGQTYEQYF.

The rearrangement uses TRBV11-2 and TRBJ2-5; D not certain. Trimming stripped 2 bases from V and 7 bases from J, with 8 bases between. This CDR3 spans 12 amino acids. Germline assignment: CDR1 SGHAT and CDR2 FQNNGV. The CDR3 region has the DNA TGTGCCAGCAGCTTATCCGAGCGGACCCAGTACTTC. Encoded protein: CASSLSERTQYF.

In its sample, this clone was seen once. The V and J genes are TRBV25-1 and TRBJ2-5; 10 bases fit TRBD1. The V gene's germline CDR1 is MGHDK and CDR2 SYGVNS. The CDR3 has 15 residues. The V and J ends lost 5 bases and 4 bases, in that order; junction bases with no gene match: 7. For the CDR3, the DNA is TGTGCCAGCAGTCCCCTGACAGGGGGCAGAGAGACCCAGTACTTC. Its translation is CASSPLTGGRETQYF.

The V gene is TRBV19, the J gene TRBJ1-1; D is possibly TRBD1 (6 bases). Germline-derived CDR1 and CDR2 are LNHDA and SQIVND (reference sequence). V gave up 6 bases and J gave up 5 bases, with 16 bases separating them. The CDR3 is 14 amino acids. CDR3 DNA sequence: TGTGCCAGTAGAGGAGAGGGGGAAGGAACTGAAGCTTTCTTT. The encoded protein is CASRGEGEGTEAFF.

The CDR3 here is CASSQERGGGGNEQFF. The CDR3 bases are TGTGCCAGCAGCCAAGAAAGGGGTGGGGGCGGGAATGAGCAGTTCTTC. The rearrangement uses TRBV4-2 and TRBJ2-1, with D perhaps matching TRBD1 (6 bases). V dropped 0 bases and J dropped 7 bases, with 16 bases sitting between them. The CDR3 loop spans 16 amino acids. The germline gives CDR1 LGHNA, CDR2 YNFKEQ.

Concerning this clone itself: Other DNA sequences of this sample code for an identical CDR3. The J gene is TRBJ2-1, the V gene TRBV6-5, with TRBD1 identical over 11 bases. There are 15 residues in the CDR3. Losses at the gene ends were 0 bases for V and 8 bases for J; bases not matched to a gene: 3. Germline assignment: CDR1 MNHEY and CDR2 SVGAGI. The CDR3 loop reads CASSYSWTGGHEQFF. The CDR3 DNA is TGTGCCAGCAGTTACTCGTGGACAGGGGGCCATGAGCAGTTCTTC.

The V and J genes are TRBV7-9 and TRBJ2-5; 8 bases align to TRBD2. With V trimmed by 4 bases and J by 1 base, 8 bases remained unmatched. Per germline, CDR1 SEHNR and CDR2 FQNEAQ (reference sequence). The CDR3 length is 16 residues. The CDR3 loop reads CASSSWGREVQETQYF. For the CDR3, the DNA is TGTGCCAGCAGCTCCTGGGGGCGGGAGGTCCAAGAGACCCAGTACTTC.

CDR3 sequence (DNA): TGTGCCATCAGTGAGGCCAGGGGGCCTGGAAACACCATATATTTT. Translated, it gives CAISEARGPGNTIYF. This sequence joins TRBV10-3 and TRBJ1-3; the match to TRBD1 covers 8 bases. This CDR3 has 15 amino acids. Losses at the gene ends were 2 bases for V and 2 bases for J; bases not matched to a gene: 2. Germline V gives CDR1 ENHRY, CDR2 SYGVKD.

The chain combines TRBV18 with TRBJ1-3; possibly TRBD1 for D (6 bases). This CDR3 contains 15 residues. CDR1 and CDR2 from the germline V gene are KGHSH and LQKENI. Trimming took 3 bases from V and 0 from J, leaving 9 bases between them. The CDR3 coding sequence is TGTGCCAGCTCACCGGACAGCAGCTCTGGAAACACCATATATTTT. Its protein is CASSPDSSSGNTIYF.

The chain couples TRBV4-3 to TRBJ1-2, with 9 bases lining up with TRBD1. The germline V gene has CDR1 LGHNA and CDR2 YSLEER. Losses at the gene ends were 5 bases for V and 6 bases for J; bases not matched to a gene: 16. This CDR3 is 17 amino acids long. In nucleotides, the CDR3 is TGCGCCAGCAGCACAGATGTAGGGACAGGGCCCTCCGATGGCTACACCTTC. Its protein product is CASSTDVGTGPSDGYTF.

This clone turned up a few times. This chain links TRBV19 with TRBJ2-3, with D perhaps matching TRBD2 (5 bases). CDR1 and CDR2 from the germline V gene are LNHDA and SQIVND (reference sequence). The CDR3 loop spans 13 amino acids. The V gene lost 6 bases and the J gene lost 8 bases, with 15 bases spanning the gap. The chain's CDR3 is CASRTVGEGTQYF. The CDR3 DNA reads as TGTGCCAGTAGAACGGTGGGAGAAGGTACGCAGTATTTT.

The genes are TRBV30 and TRBJ2-5; no definite D call. The DNA matches TRBJ2-7 better at its end, which makes the J call doubtful. CDR3 length: 10 residues. Germline V gene sequence: CDR1 GTSNPN, CDR2 SVGIG (reference sequence). In DNA, the CDR3 is TGTGCCTGGAGCGCTAGCGAGCAGTACTTC. It yields the protein CAWSASEQYF.

The table lists this clone with a count of one. This sequence joins TRBV19 and TRBJ2-3, with D possibly matching TRBD2 (5 bases). V was clipped by 9 bases and J by 1 base, with 17 bases between them. Germline CDR1 LNHDA, CDR2 SQIVND (reference sequence). CDR3 length equals 15 residues. CDR3 residues: CASSDNGAGTDTQYF. The CDR3 DNA is TGTGCCAGCTCCGACAACGGAGCGGGCACAGATACGCAGTATTTT.

CDR3 sequence reads: CASSPGTGFQETQYF. CDR3 nucleotides: TGTGCCAGCAGCCCTGGGACAGGGTTTCAAGAGACCCAGTACTTC. This chain links TRBV5-4 with TRBJ2-5; 9 nucleotides line up with TRBD1. Germline V gene lookup returns CDR1 SGHNT and CDR2 YYREEE (reference sequence). This CDR3 spans 15 amino acids. The V and J ends lost 4 bases and 2 bases, in that order; junction bases with no gene match: 6.

This chain links TRBV4-2 with TRBJ2-7; D might be TRBD2 (5 bases). Trimming pared 4 bases from V and 1 base from J, leaving 14 bases between. Germline CDR1 is LGHNA and CDR2 is YNFKEQ. The CDR3 runs to 15 residues. The CDR3, as DNA: TGTGCCAGCAGCCCACTAGTCGGCACTTCCTACGAGCAGTACTTC. Its protein is CASSPLVGTSYEQYF.

The rearrangement joins TRBV6-5 to TRBJ2-1; a possible D gene is TRBD2 (5 bases). The CDR3 loop spans 14 amino acids. The germline CDR1 and CDR2 sequences are MNHEY and SVGAGI. Trimming shortened V by 2 bases and J by 7 bases, and 12 bases separated the two germline ends. CDR3 DNA: TGTGCCAGCAGTTACGGTGGGAGATGGAATGAGCAGTTCTTC. It codes for CASSYGGRWNEQFF.

The chain recombines TRBV5-4 with TRBJ1-2; D possibly corresponds to TRBD1 (6 bases). Germline V gene sequence: CDR1 SGHNT, CDR2 YYREEE (reference sequence). This CDR3 has 16 amino acids. Deletions cut 3 bases from V and 2 bases from J, with 17 bases between. The CDR3 bases are TGTGCCAGCAGCTCCGTGGACAGCCTCTTAAACTATGGCTACACCTTC. Protein: CASSSVDSLLNYGYTF.